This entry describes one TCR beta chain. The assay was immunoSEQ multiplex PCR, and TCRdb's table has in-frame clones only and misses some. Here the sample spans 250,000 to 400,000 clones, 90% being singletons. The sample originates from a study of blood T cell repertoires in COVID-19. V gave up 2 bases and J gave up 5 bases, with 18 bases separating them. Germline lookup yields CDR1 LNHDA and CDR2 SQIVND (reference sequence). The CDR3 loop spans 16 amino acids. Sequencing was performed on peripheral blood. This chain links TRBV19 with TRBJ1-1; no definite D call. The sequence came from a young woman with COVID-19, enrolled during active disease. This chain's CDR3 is CASSIIVTGVDTEAFF. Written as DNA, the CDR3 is TGTGCCAGTAGTATAATTGTCACCGGGGTCGATACTGAAGCTTTCTTT.